This TCR beta chain originates from a study of cytomegalovirus exposure and HLA in healthy donors. V lost 5 bases to trimming and J lost 9 bases; unmatched junction nucleotides: 14. The V gene's germline CDR1 is SGHTA and CDR2 FQGNSA. There are 16 residues in the CDR3. TCRdb's copy holds only in-frame clones and misses some; the assay was immunoSEQ multiplex PCR. The sample includes about 150,000 clones, 70% to 90% of them seen just once. This TCR was sampled from a human donor in good health. The chain recombines TRBV7-2 with TRBJ1-5; 9 nucleotides align to TRBD1. Sequencing input: PBMCs. The CDR3 sequence: CASSTRTGAIAGPQHF. As DNA, the CDR3 is TGTGCCAGCAGCACAAGGACAGGGGCGATAGCGGGGCCCCAGCATTTT.